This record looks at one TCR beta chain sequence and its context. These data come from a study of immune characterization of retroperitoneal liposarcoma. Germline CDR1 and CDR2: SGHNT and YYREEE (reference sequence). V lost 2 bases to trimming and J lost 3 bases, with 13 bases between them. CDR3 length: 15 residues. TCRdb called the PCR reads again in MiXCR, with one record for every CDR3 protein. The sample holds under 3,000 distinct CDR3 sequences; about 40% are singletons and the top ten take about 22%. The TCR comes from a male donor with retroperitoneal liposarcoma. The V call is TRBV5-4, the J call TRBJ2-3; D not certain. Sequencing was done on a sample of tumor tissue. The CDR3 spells CASSLRLAITDTQYF. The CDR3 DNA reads TGTGCCAGCAGCTTACGACTTGCAATTACAGATACGCAGTATTTT.